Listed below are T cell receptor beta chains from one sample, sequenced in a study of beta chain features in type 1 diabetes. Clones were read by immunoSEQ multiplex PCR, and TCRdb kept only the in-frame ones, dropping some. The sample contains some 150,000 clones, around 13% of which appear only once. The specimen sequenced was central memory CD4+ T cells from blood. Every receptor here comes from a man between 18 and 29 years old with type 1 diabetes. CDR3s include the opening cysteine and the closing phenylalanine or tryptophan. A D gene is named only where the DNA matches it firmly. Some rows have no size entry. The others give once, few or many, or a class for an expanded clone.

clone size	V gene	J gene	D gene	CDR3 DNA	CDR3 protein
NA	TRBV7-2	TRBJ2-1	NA	TGTGCCAGCAGCCTCTACACCAGCTCCTACAATGAGCAGTTCTTC	CASSLYTSSYNEQFF
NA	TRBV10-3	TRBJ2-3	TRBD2	TGTGCCATCAGGACTAGCGGGGGAGGAGATACGCAGTATTTT	CAIRTSGGGDTQYF
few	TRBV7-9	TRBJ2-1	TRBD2	TGTGCCAGCAGCATCAGCGGGGAAACCTACAATGAGCAGTTCTTC	CASSISGETYNEQFF
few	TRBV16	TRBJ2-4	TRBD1	TGTGCCAGCAGCCATAGACAGGGGGCGGACATTCAGTACTTC	CASSHRQGADIQYF
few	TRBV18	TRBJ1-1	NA	TGTGCCAGCTCACGAGAGGGGAACACTGAAGCTTTCTTT	CASSREGNTEAFF
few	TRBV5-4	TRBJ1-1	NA	TGTGCCAGCAGCTTCCGGGACGGAGTCACTGAAGCTTTCTTT	CASSFRDGVTEAFF
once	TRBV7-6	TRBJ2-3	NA	TGTGCCAGCAGCTTAGGGCTAGCTGTAAATACGCAGTATTTT	CASSLGLAVNTQYF
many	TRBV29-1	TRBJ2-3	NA	TGCAGCCCGAGTTTGAGTTTAGCCGGGACAGATACGCAGTATTTT	CSPSLSLAGTDTQYF
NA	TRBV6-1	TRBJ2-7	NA	TGTGCCAGCAGTGCGGGGGGCGTCTACGAGCAGTACTTC	CASSAGGVYEQYF
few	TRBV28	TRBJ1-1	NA	TGTGCCAGCCTCGGGGGGAGCAGGGATACTGCTTTCTTT	CASLGGSRDTAFF
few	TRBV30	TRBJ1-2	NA	TGTGCCTGGTCATGGACCTATGGCTACACCTTC	CAWSWTYGYTF
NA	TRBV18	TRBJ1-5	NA	TGTGCCAGCTCACCCGGGGGGGTGCCCCAGCATTTT	CASSPGGVPQHF
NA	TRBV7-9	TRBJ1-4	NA	TGTGCCAGCACTTCCCTTAATGAAAAACTGTTTTTT	CASTSLNEKLFF
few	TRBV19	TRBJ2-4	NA	TGTGCCAGTAGTATGGTCAAAATAGCCAAAAACATTCAGTACTTC	CASSMVKIAKNIQYF
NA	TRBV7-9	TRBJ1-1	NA	TGTGCCAGCAGAAGACAGGAGGACACTGAAGCTTTCTTT	CASRRQEDTEAFF
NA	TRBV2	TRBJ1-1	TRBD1	TGTGCCAACAGACAGGGGAATATCAACACTGAAGCTTTCTTT	CANRQGNINTEAFF
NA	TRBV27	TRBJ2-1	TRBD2	TGTGCCAGCACCTTGTTTCAGGGAGGGGCCTACAATGAGCAGTTCTTC	CASTLFQGGAYNEQFF
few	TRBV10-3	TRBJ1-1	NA	TGTGCCATCCGTTTAAACACTGAAGCTTTCTTT	CAIRLNTEAFF
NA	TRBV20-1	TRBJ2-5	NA	TGCAGTGCTAGGACCCAAGAGACCCAGTACTTC	CSARTQETQYF
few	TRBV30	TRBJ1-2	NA	TGTGCCTGGAGTAAGGGTGGCTACACCTTC	CAWSKGGYTF
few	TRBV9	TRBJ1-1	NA	TGTGCCAGCAGCGTCAATTGGGCGCCTAACACTGAAGCTTTCTTT	CASSVNWAPNTEAFF
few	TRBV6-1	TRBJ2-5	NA	TGTGCCAGCAGCCCGCGGGCAGTCCGCCAAGAGACCCAGTACTTC	CASSPRAVRQETQYF
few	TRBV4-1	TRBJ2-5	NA	TGCGCCAGCAGCCCTCCCGGGACGCAAGAGACCCAGTACTTC	CASSPPGTQETQYF
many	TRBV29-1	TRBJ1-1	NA	TGCAGCGTCCGGGAGGAGATCTTGAACACTGAAGCTTTCTTT	CSVREEILNTEAFF
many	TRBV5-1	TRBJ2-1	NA	TGCGCCAGCGGTAGCGGCCGAAGCTCCTACAATGAGCAGTTCTTC	CASGSGRSSYNEQFF
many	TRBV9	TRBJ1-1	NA	TGTGCCAGCAGCGTAGTTTCTGGAGAGCCTGAAGCTTTCTTT	CASSVVSGEPEAFF
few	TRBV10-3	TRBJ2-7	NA	TGTGCCATCAGTGAGCCAGCCCGGGGGCTAACAACCTACGAGCAGTACTTC	CAISEPARGLTTYEQYF